The sequence of this T cell receptor beta chain was determined in a study of beta chain features in type 1 diabetes. Germline V lookup: CDR1 SGHRS, CDR2 YFSETQ. After removal of 3 bases from V and 1 base from J, the junction contained 2 bases not matched to a gene. The CDR3 has 14 residues. Isolation of CD4+ naive, central memory, regulatory and stem cell-like memory cells was achieved by sorting via CD45RO/CCR7/CD25/CD127/CD95/CD27. Overall study findings and caveats: A closer apparent resemblance between naive, central memory and Treg TCRB repertoires was seen in patients than in healthy donors. Significant though moderate, a shortening of TCRB CDR3s appeared in all four CD4+ subsets of Type 1 diabetes patients.

Isolated RNA was reverse transcribed in full, so expressed TCRB transcripts were sequenced. Measured with immunoSEQ multiplex PCR; TCRdb has only the in-frame clones, and not every one. Among 300,000 to 400,000 clones listed, approximately 10% were seen once. This clone was recorded a few times. Its antigen is undetermined. V usage is TRBV5-1 and J usage is TRBJ1-1; 8 nucleotides line up with TRBD1. The clonotype was recovered from a woman aged 25 to 39 in good health. The sequenced sample consisted of naive CD4+ T cells from blood. Here the CDR3 DNA reads TGCGCCAGCAGCTGGGGACAGGCGAACACTGAAGCTTTCTTT. Translation: CASSWGQANTEAFF.